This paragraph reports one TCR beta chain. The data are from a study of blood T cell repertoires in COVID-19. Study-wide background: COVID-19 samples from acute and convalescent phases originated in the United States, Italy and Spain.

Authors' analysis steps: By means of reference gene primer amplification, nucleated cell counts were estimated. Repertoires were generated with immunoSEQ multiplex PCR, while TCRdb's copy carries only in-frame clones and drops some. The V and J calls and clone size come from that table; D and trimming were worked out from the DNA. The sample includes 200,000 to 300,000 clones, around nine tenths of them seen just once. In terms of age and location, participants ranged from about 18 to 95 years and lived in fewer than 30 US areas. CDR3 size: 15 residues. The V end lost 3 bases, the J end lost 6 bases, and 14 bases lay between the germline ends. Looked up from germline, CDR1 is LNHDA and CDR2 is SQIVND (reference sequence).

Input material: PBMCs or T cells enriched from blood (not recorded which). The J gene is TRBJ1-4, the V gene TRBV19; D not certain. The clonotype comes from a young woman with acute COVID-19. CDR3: CASSMRRLGDEKLFF. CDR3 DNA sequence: TGTGCCAGTAGTATGAGGCGGCTCGGGGATGAAAAACTGTTTTTT.